This T cell receptor (beta chain) derives from a study of cytomegalovirus exposure and HLA in healthy donors. Looking at the study overall: The approximately 120 million unique TCR beta sequences, from about 179 million T cells, were found by an earlier analysis. Study-wide results and limits: Most of the TCR beta V segments (in an earlier analysis) were productive either about 87% or about 30% of the time. The later analysis indicated that the majority of CMV-associated TCR beta chains appeared HLA-restricted.

Concerning this clone itself: Its specificity is not known.

This CDR3 region has 13 residues. The V gene's germline CDR1 is SGHDN and CDR2 FVKESK. V shed 5 bases and J shed 6 bases, with 14 bases lying between them. PCR amplification relied on 60 Vbeta primers (plus 13 Jbeta primers). Sequencing was performed with immunoSEQ multiplex PCR; in TCRdb, only in-frame clones are kept and a portion is missing. The sample has around 170,000 clones, roughly 78% seen once; the top ten hold 1.5% to 2%. The sequence came from a woman in her 30s in good health and CMV-seronegative. Input material: PBMCs. The V call is TRBV14, the J call TRBJ2-7, with D maybe TRBD1 (6 bases). The DNA for the CDR3 is TGTGCCAGCAGCAACTACAGGGCCTCCGAGCAGTACTTC. It is translated as CASSNYRASEQYF. Full variable domain (rest looked up from reference TRBV14 and TRBJ2-7): EAGVTQFPSHSVIEKGQTVTLRCDPISGHDNLYWYRRVMGKEIKFLLHFVKESKQDESGMPNNRFLAERTGGTYSTLKVQPAELEDSGVYFCASSNYRASEQYFGPGTRLTVT.